The 3 T cell receptor beta chains reported below all come from one sample, sequenced in a study of cytomegalovirus exposure and HLA in healthy donors. Both 60 Vbeta primers and 13 Jbeta primers went into the PCR. Here immunoSEQ multiplex PCR was the method, and the copy in TCRdb shows in-frame clones only, minus some. The table lists 180,000 or so clones, just over 75% of them singletons. Specimen: PBMCs. These TCRs come from a woman aged 60-70 years in good health and CMV-seropositive.

The chain carries TRBV4-1 and TRBJ1-5, with D possibly being TRBD1 (5 bases). The ends were cut back, 4 bases at V and 0 bases at J, with 10 bases in the middle. CDR1 and CDR2 (germline): MGHRA, YSYEKL. This CDR3 region has 15 residues. The CDR3 sequence: CASSLDSHSNQPQHF. DNA of the CDR3: TGCGCCAGCAGCCTCGACAGTCATAGCAATCAGCCCCAGCATTTT.

V gene TRBV11-2 combines with J gene TRBJ1-1; 10 nucleotides line up with TRBD1. The junction had 7 bases not matched to a gene; V was cut back by 5 bases and J by 4 bases. The CDR3 is 15 amino acids. Germline V CDR1 and CDR2: SGHAT, FQNNGV. The CDR3, as DNA: TGTGCCAGCAGCCCACCCGGGACAGGGGTCACTGAAGCTTTCTTT. It translates to CASSPPGTGVTEAFF.

The V call is TRBV7-8, the J call TRBJ2-2; 10 nucleotides match TRBD2. The CDR3 has 20 amino acids. With 5 bases clipped from V and 4 bases from J, the junction kept 19 bases outside the gene matches. Germline CDR1 SGHVS, CDR2 FQNEAQ. The CDR3 loop is CASSKGGTSGVLGRTGELFF. DNA of the CDR3: TGTGCCAGCAGCAAGGGGGGCACTAGCGGGGTCCTCGGTCGCACCGGGGAGCTGTTTTTT.